These 3 T cell receptor beta chains were all obtained from the same sample, sequenced in a study of T cells after yellow fever vaccination. TCRdb analysed the 5' RACE reads with MiXCR anew, one entry per CDR3 protein. The sample holds hundreds of thousands of distinct CDR3 sequences; roughly a sixth are singletons and the top ten take roughly 19%. Sequencing used PBMCs, obtained before the yellow fever booster vaccination. These receptors came from a man aged 18 to 30 who received the YFV17D yellow fever vaccine.

The chain combines TRBV7-2 with TRBJ2-5; D is undetermined. The CDR3 covers 17 residues. Germline CDR1 SGHTA, CDR2 FQGNSA. The V gene lost 3 bases and the J gene lost 0 bases, with 17 bases spanning the gap. The CDR3 here is CASSFRIANFYQETQYF. Written as DNA, the CDR3 is TGTGCCAGCAGCTTCAGGATAGCCAACTTCTACCAAGAGACCCAGTACTTC.

This chain links TRBV5-1 with TRBJ2-1, with 11 bases identical to TRBD2. The CDR3 totals 15 residues. Germline-derived CDR1 and CDR2 are SGHRS and YFSETQ. J gave up 10 bases and V 0 bases, and 6 bases lay outside the gene matches. CDR3 nucleotides: TGCGCCAGCAGCTTGGCCTTAGCGGGGGGGCACGAGCAGTTCTTC. Translation: CASSLALAGGHEQFF.

This clonotype was detected many times. The J gene is TRBJ1-5, the V gene TRBV3-1, with D tentatively TRBD1 (5 bases). V was shortened by 1 base and J by 0 bases, with 10 bases between the two germline ends. Germline lookup yields CDR1 LGHDT and CDR2 YNNKEL (reference sequence). The CDR3 runs 16 residues. As DNA, the CDR3 is TGTGCCAGCAGCCAAGGAGGGACGGGTAGCAATCAGCCCCAGCATTTT. This encodes CASSQGGTGSNQPQHF.